This TCR beta chain was profiled in a study of T cell repertoires in cytomegalovirus infection. Study-wide background: It can be stated that public TCR beta signatures indicated CMV infection as well as a matching HLA type.

TCRdb called the reads again in MiXCR, with one record for every CDR3 protein. Found here are around 300,000 distinct CDR3 sequences, about a quarter of them singletons; the top ten hold approximately 15%. This CDR3 has 15 amino acids. J lost 8 bases, V lost 5 bases, and 11 bases had no gene match. The V gene's germline CDR1 is SGHVS and CDR2 FNYEAQ. This clonotype was counted at least ten times. Its matching antigen is unknown. Whole-study findings and limits: Summed public TCR beta family frequency identified CMV carriers bearing the relevant HLA. There were HLA-C-restricted CMV-specific TCR beta clonotypes dominating the ex vivo response.

The genes are TRBV7-6 and TRBJ2-1, with 8 bases matching TRBD1. The sequence was collected from a human donor in good health (CMV status not recorded). Some clones in this sample may be carry-over from other donors' samples. Source material: PBMCs. The CDR3 loop reads CASSQGRGQVDEQFF. CDR3 bases: TGTGCCAGCAGCCAAGGACGGGGACAGGTCGATGAGCAGTTCTTC. The full variable domain, rest sourced from reference TRBV7-6 and TRBJ2-1, is GAGVSQSPRYKVTKRGQDVALRCDPISGHVSLYWYRQALGQGPEFLTYFNYEAQQDKSGLPNDRFSAERPEGSISTLTIQRTEQRDSAMYRCASSQGRGQVDEQFFGPGTRLTVL.